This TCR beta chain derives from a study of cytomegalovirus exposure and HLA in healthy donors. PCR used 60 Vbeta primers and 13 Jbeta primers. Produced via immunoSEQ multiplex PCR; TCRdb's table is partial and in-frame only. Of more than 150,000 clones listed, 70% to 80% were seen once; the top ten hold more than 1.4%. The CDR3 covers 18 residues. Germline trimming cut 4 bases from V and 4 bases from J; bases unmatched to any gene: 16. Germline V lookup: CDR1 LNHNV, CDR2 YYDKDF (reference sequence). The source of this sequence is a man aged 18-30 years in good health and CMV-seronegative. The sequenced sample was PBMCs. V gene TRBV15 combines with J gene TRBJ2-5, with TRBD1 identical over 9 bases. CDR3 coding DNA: TGTGCCACCAGCATAAGGACAGGGGCCATCCTTAGGGGAGAGACCCAGTACTTC. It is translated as CATSIRTGAILRGETQYF.